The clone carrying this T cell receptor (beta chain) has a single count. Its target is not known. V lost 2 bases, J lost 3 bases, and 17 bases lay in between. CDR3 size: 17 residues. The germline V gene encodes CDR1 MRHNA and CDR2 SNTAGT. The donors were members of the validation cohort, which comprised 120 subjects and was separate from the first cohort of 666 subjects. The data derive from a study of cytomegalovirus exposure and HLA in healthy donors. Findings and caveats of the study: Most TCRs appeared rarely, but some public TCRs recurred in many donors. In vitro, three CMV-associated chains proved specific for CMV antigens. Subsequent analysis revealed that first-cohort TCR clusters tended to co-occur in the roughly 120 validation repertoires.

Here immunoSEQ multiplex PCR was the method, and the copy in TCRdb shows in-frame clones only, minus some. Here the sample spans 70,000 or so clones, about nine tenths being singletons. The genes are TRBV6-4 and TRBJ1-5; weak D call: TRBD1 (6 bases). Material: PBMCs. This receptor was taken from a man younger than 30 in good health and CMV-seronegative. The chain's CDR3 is CASSDPNRDLDNQPQHF. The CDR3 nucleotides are TGTGCCAGCAGTGACCCAAACAGGGATCTGGACAATCAGCCCCAGCATTTT.